The sequence of this T cell receptor beta chain was determined in a study of T cells in localized non-small cell lung cancer. General study points: Of the top 100 tumor clones, median around 62 were in adjacent lung, 25 to 35 among its top 100. Without multi-region sequencing, intratumor heterogeneity could not be excluded. Among blood samples, higher T cell density accompanied longer overall survival.

The method was immunoSEQ multiplex PCR; TCRdb's version includes in-frame clones alone and lacks a portion of them. The repertoire holds tens of thousands of clones, with about 81% as singletons. Germline V lookup: CDR1 SGHRS, CDR2 YFSETQ. The CDR3 runs 13 residues. The V segment lost 1 base and the J segment 5 bases; nucleotides outside the gene matches: 2. Regarding this clone: Its antigen remains unidentified.

This sequence was found in a female donor of 60 years or more with stage I lung adenocarcinoma. The sequenced sample was peripheral blood, obtained before any cancer treatment. The V and J genes are TRBV5-1 and TRBJ2-5, with 7 bases identical to TRBD2. This CDR3 is CASSLQGGETQYF. The CDR3 DNA sequence: TGCGCCAGCAGCTTGCAGGGAGGGGAGACCCAGTACTTC.